This TCR beta chain is drawn from a study of blood T cell repertoires in COVID-19 (dated by TCRdb to the early 2020s). The study in broad terms: Samples from collaborators originated in the United States, Italy and Spain and spanned both the acute and convalescent phases of COVID-19. The prospective study material was composed of cDNA or gDNA derived from T cells, B-cell-depleted T cells, or PBMCs. The dataset comprised deeply sampled blood TCRbeta repertoires from subjects exposed to, actively infected with, or recovered from COVID-19. The repertoires were released in a freely available public database meant as a resource for research on the immune response to SARS-CoV-2. The samples were drawn from two sources: the first 160 participants of the ongoing ImmuneRACE study, and 1,200 or so subjects contributed by 6 global collaborators. Sample metadata almost always included a de-identified subject ID, COVID-19 status, age in years and sex. Where available, HLA class I and class II types were taken from metadata supplied by the sample provider and were not determined by assay-based typing. General findings and caveats noted by the study authors: Clinical and demographic metadata were provided uncurated, with the amount varying by source and participant.

From the cysteine through the phenylalanine, the CDR3 covers 15 amino acids. Only the CDR3 portion is preserved as DNA: 45 bases, with reading frame beginning at the first base. The germline V gene supplies CDR1 SGHTA and CDR2 FQGNSA. Clipping removes 5 bases from V and 12 bases from J, with 13 as the unmatched junction base count. The collaborating institutions used their own protocols to collect whole blood in K2EDTA tubes. For TCRbeta analysis, collaborators shipped samples as frozen whole blood, isolated PBMCs, or DNA extracted from either of those sample types. TCRbeta CDR3 regions were amplified from genomic DNA using the immunoSEQ Assay, a bias-controlled multiplex PCR. For the original study's pipeline: The number of nucleated cells in each sample was estimated from the amplification of reference gene primers within the assay. Sequence reads were collapsed and filtered to measure the absolute abundance of every unique TCRbeta CDR3 rearrangement. For each sample, productive Simpson clonality was calculated as the square root of Simpson's diversity index across productive rearrangements. TCRdb carries this immuneACCESS record with in-frame sequences only. Its versions omit some clonotypes, under half of them owing to an unresolved V gene in the studies checked, with the rest unexplained. V and J calls plus clone size are reproduced from that table; the DNA served to infer D and trimming. This sample is represented by about 100,000 clones; less than 95% of them were singletons. 4.5% to 5.5% of the sample rests with the top ten.

On this clone: Its antigen remains unidentified. Base qualities were left out, and no much larger clone turns up one base away.

The TCR was taken from a man aged 45-65 years with acute or convalescent COVID-19. Sequenced material: peripheral blood. The rearrangement combines TRBV7-2 with TRBJ2-1; 10 central bases correspond to TRBD1. The DNA reads as follows: TGTGCCAGCAGCCTTACGGCGGGACAGGGGCTTCCGCAGTTCTTC. This sequence encodes CASSLTAGQGLPQFF.